This TCR beta chain was identified during a study of T cell responses to AZD1222 COVID-19 vaccine. Findings of the study overall: Clonal diversity was possibly underestimated, and the donors were mostly white British, with more females.

Germline V gene lookup returns CDR1 SGHAT and CDR2 FQNNGV. The V segment lost 6 bases and the J segment 6 bases; nucleotides outside the gene matches: 9. This CDR3 comprises 16 residues. On this clone itself: Its target is unknown.

The protocol was immunoSEQ multiplex PCR, while the TCRdb copy is restricted to in-frame clones and leaves out a portion. This table holds about 150,000 clones, roughly nine tenths found once. The sample in question was peripheral blood, obtained on day 0 of AZD1222 vaccination. J is TRBJ2-1 and V is TRBV11-2; 12 bases align to TRBD1. The sequence came from an adult in good health. The CDR3 region has the DNA TGTGCCAGCAGAACCGGGACAGGGGGCCCCGCCAATGAGCAGTTCTTC. It encodes CASRTGTGGPANEQFF. Supplemented by reference TRBV11-2 and TRBJ2-1, the full variable domain reads EAGVAQSPRYKIIEKRQSVAFWCNPISGHATLYWYQQILGQGPKLLIQFQNNGVVDDSQLPKDRFSAERLKGVDSTLKIQPAKLEDSAVYLCASRTGTGGPANEQFFGPGTRLTVL.